The sequence of this TCR beta chain was determined in a study of blood T cells in healthy people across ages. The second PCR ran about 6 to 12 cycles with a sample-barcoded 5' primer and J-beta primers. TCRdb reanalysed the 5' RACE reads using MiXCR and keeps one entry per CDR3 protein. The data contain some 800,000 distinct CDR3 sequences, roughly 25% of them seen just once; the ten biggest clones take up 3.7%. Germline CDR1 and CDR2: MDHEN and SYDVKM. Trimming shortened V by 5 bases and J by 1 base, and 8 bases separated the two germline ends. CDR3 length equals 13 residues. These records were also assigned to another study, of T cells of mothers and their children.

The genes are TRBV28 and TRBJ1-2; D uncertain. Sequencing was performed on blood. This clonotype originated in a boy younger than 18 in good health. CDR3 sequence: CASSIGINYGYTF. The CDR3 DNA reads as TGTGCCAGCAGTATAGGGATTAACTATGGCTACACCTTC.